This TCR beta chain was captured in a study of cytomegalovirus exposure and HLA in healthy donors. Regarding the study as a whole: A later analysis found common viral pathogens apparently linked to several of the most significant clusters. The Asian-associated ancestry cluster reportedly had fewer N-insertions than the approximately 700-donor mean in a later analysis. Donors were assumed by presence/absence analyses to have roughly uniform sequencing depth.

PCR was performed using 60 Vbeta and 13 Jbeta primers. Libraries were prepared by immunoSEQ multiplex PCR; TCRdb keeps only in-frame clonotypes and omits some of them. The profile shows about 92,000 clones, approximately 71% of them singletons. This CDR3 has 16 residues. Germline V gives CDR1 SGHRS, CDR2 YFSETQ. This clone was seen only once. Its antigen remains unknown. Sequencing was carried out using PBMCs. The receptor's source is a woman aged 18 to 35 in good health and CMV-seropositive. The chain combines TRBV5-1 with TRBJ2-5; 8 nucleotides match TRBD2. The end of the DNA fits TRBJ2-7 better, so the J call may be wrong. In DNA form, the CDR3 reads TGCGCCAGCGCGAAGGGCAGCGGGGGAACCTTCTACGAGCAGTACTTC. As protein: CASAKGSGGTFYEQYF.